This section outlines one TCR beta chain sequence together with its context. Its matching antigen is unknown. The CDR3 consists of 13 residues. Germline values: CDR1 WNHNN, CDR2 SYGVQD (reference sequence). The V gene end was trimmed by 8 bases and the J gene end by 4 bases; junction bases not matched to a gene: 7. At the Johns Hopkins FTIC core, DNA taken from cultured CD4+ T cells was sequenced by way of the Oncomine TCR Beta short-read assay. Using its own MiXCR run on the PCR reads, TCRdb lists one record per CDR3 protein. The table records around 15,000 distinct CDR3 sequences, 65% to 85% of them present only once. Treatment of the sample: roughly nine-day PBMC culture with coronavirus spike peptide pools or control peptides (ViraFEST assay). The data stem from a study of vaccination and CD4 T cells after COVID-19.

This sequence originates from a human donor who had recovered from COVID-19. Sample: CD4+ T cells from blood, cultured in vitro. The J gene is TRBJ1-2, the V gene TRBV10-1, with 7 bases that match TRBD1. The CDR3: CASSRGPGYGYTF. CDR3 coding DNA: TGCGCCAGCTCGAGGGGGCCGGGCTATGGCTACACCTTC.